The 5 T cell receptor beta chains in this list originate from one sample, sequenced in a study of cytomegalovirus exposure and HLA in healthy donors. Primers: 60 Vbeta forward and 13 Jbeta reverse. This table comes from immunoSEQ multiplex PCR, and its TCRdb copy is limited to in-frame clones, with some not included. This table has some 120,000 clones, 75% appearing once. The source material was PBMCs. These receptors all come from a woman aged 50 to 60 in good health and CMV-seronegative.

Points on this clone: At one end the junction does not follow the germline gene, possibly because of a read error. The CDR3 reads CSSSLVAEQFF. CDR3 coding DNA: TGTTCCAGCAGCTTAGTGGCAGAGCAGTTCTTC. V gene TRBV7-9 combines with J gene TRBJ2-1, with unresolved D. The germline V gene encodes CDR1 SEHNR and CDR2 FQNEAQ (reference sequence). The CDR3 extends over 11 amino acids.

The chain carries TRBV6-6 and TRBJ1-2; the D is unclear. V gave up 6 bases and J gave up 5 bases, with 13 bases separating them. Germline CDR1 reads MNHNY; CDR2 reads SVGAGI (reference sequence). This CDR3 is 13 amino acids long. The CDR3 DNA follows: TGTGCCAGCAGCCAAACCGGGGATTATGGCTACACCTTC. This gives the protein CASSQTGDYGYTF.

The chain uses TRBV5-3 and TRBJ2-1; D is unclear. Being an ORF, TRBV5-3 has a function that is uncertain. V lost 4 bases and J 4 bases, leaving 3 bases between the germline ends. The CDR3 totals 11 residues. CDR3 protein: CARSRYNEQFF. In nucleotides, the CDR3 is TGTGCCAGAAGCCGTTACAATGAGCAGTTCTTC.

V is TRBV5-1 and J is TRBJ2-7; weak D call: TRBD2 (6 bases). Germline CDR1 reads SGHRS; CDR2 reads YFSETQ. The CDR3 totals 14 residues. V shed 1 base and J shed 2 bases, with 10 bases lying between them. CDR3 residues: CASSLWRDPYEQYF. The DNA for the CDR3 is TGCGCCAGCAGCTTGTGGCGGGATCCCTACGAGCAGTACTTC.

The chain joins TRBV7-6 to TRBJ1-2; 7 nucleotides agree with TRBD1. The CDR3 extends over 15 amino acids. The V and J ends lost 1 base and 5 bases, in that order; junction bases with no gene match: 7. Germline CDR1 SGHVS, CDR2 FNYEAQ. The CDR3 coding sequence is TGTGCCAGCAGCTTAGACTCCGGGACAGTTTATGGCTACACCTTC. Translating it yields CASSLDSGTVYGYTF.